These T cell receptor beta chains were read from a single sample in a study of T cells in Graves' hyperthyroidism and ophthalmopathy. TCRdb itself ran the multiplex PCR reads through MiXCR, one entry per CDR3 protein. The profile shows approximately 320,000 distinct CDR3 sequences, roughly 15% of them singletons. Sequencing was performed on blood. The receptor source for this set is a man aged 30 to 39 with Graves' hyperthyroidism. CDR3s include the opening cysteine and the closing phenylalanine or tryptophan. The D gene is left open where the match is weak. Clone size, where shown, is once, few, many, or a class for clones that have expanded.

abundance	d_gene	v_gene	j_gene	CDR3nt	CDR3aa
.	.	TRBV28	TRBJ2-7	TGTGCCAGTAGGCCGCCGGGACTTTCCTACGAGCAGTACTTC	CASRPPGLSYEQYF
few	.	TRBV20-1	TRBJ2-5	TGCAGTGCTAGTGGGAGGGGGAAAGCCCAAGAGACCCAGTACTTC	CSASGRGKAQETQYF
.	TRBD1	TRBV27	TRBJ1-4	TGTGCCAGCAGTATCGTGGGGACAGGGGGTTCTGAAAAACTGTTTTTT	CASSIVGTGGSEKLFF
few	TRBD2	TRBV28	TRBJ2-1	TGTGCCACTGTAGCGGGGCTATACAATGAGCAGTTCTTC	CATVAGLYNEQFF
many	.	TRBV11-2	TRBJ2-3	TGTGCCAGCAGCTTAGCCCCTGGGAGGAGGGCCGTCGATACGCAGTATTTT	CASSLAPGRRAVDTQYF
few	.	TRBV6-1	TRBJ2-7	TGTGCCAGCAGTGAAAGTACTTCCTACGAGCAGTACTTC	CASSESTSYEQYF
many	TRBD2	TRBV28	TRBJ2-3	TGTGCCAGCAGTCCGCCGGGACTAGCAGTAGATACGCAGTATTTT	CASSPPGLAVDTQYF
many	TRBD1	TRBV2	TRBJ1-1	TGTGCCAGCAGGGGGACAGACATGAACACTGAAGCTTTCTTT	CASRGTDMNTEAFF
.	.	TRBV28	TRBJ1-5	TGTGCCAGCAGCTTCTCATGGCCCCAGCATTTT	CASSFSWPQHF
many	.	TRBV12-3/TRBV12-4	TRBJ2-1	TGTGCCAGCTCCCTTCTTAATGAGCAGTTCTTC	CASSLLNEQFF
many	.	TRBV13	TRBJ1-1	TGTGCCAGCAGCCTAGTCGGGGCGGACACTGAAGCTTTCTTT	CASSLVGADTEAFF
few	TRBD2	TRBV5-1	TRBJ2-5	TGCGCCAGCAGCTTTGATGCCGGGAGGGTAGAGACCCAGTACTTC	CASSFDAGRVETQYF
many	.	TRBV20-1	TRBJ2-3	TGCAGTGCTAATGGGCCCGGCCGCTTAGCAGATACGCAGTATTTT	CSANGPGRLADTQYF
many	.	TRBV7-3	TRBJ2-5	TGTGCCAGCAGCTTAATCTCAGGGGCGCAAGAGACCCAGTACTTC	CASSLISGAQETQYF
many	.	TRBV2	TRBJ2-5	TGTGCCAGCAGTGAAATGCGGGCGGAGACCCAGTACTTC	CASSEMRAETQYF
.	.	TRBV2	TRBJ1-6	TGTGCCAGCAGGAAAGCCGGGACGGCAAATTCACCCCTCCACTTT	CASRKAGTANSPLHF
many	.	TRBV28	TRBJ2-1	TGTGCCAGCAGTACCTCGGGGCGGAGCTCCTACAATGAGCAGTTCTTC	CASSTSGRSSYNEQFF
many	TRBD2	TRBV20-1	TRBJ2-7	TGCAGTGCTAGAGCTGGACTAGCTTCTATCTACGAGCAGTACTTC	CSARAGLASIYEQYF
.	TRBD2	TRBV20-1	TRBJ2-7	TGCAGTGCTCGGACCGAGCGGGAAGACTACGAGCAGTACTTC	CSARTEREDYEQYF
many	.	TRBV12-3/TRBV12-4	TRBJ2-5	TGTGCCAGCAGTTTCGGACTTCATGAGACCCAGTACTTC	CASSFGLHETQYF
few	.	TRBV7-3	TRBJ2-6	TGTGCCAGCAGCTACAGGGCCTCTGGGGCCAACGTCCTGACTTTC	CASSYRASGANVLTF
many	.	TRBV20-1	TRBJ1-1	TGCAGTGCTAGGGAGGCTCGGGGCGGTGGGAATGAAGCTTTCTTT	CSAREARGGGNEAFF
few	TRBD1	TRBV20-1	TRBJ1-5	TGCAGTGCTACTACGGGACAGGGGTTTAATCAGCCCCAGCATTTT	CSATTGQGFNQPQHF
many	.	TRBV27	TRBJ2-5	TGTGCCAGTTCGCCCGGCGTCTACCAAGAGACCCAGTACTTC	CASSPGVYQETQYF
.	.	TRBV4-2	TRBJ1-5	TGTGCCAGCAGCCAAGAGGGGCATAGCAATCAGCCCCAGCATTTT	CASSQEGHSNQPQHF
many	.	TRBV18	TRBJ1-1	TGTGCCAGCTCACCGACGAATGGAGACACTGAAGCTTTCTTT	CASSPTNGDTEAFF
many	.	TRBV28	TRBJ1-1	TGTGCCAGCAGCTCCCGGCGGGTATTAGGTGAAGCTTTCTTT	CASSSRRVLGEAFF
.	.	TRBV28	TRBJ1-4	TGTGCCAGCAGCCTTTCCTCTAATGAAAAACTGTTTTTT	CASSLSSNEKLFF
many	TRBD1	TRBV5-8	TRBJ2-7	TGTGCCAGCAGCGCCCCGGGACAGGGCGTGGAGCAGTACTTC	CASSAPGQGVEQYF
many	TRBD2	TRBV20-1	TRBJ2-7	TGCAGTGCTGGGCCCTGGGCGGGAGCTAAGGAGCAGTACTTC	CSAGPWAGAKEQYF
.	.	TRBV2	TRBJ1-1	TGTGCCGGCAGGACGGACAGGAACACTGAAGCTTTCTTT	CAGRTDRNTEAFF
many	.	TRBV6-5	TRBJ2-5	TGTGCCAGCAGTTACTCGGCATCTGGCGGAGAGACCCAGTACTTC	CASSYSASGGETQYF
few	TRBD2	TRBV7-2	TRBJ2-7	TGTGCCAGCAGCCTACTAGCGGGAAACTCCTACGAGCAGTACTTC	CASSLLAGNSYEQYF
few	.	TRBV7-9	TRBJ1-4	TGTGCCAGCAGCCTCGAGGGAGCAACTAATGAAAAACTGTTTTTT	CASSLEGATNEKLFF
.	TRBD1	TRBV2	TRBJ2-5	TGTGCCAGCAGTGCCGACAGGGTAGAGACCCAGTACTTC	CASSADRVETQYF
many	.	TRBV11-3	TRBJ2-1	TGTGCCAGCAGCAAGGGGACGGGCGACAATGAGCAGTTCTTC	CASSKGTGDNEQFF
few	.	TRBV7-9	TRBJ2-2	TGTGCCAGCAGCTCCCCCCTCGGGTCCGGGGAGCTGTTTTTT	CASSSPLGSGELFF
many	TRBD2	TRBV11-2	TRBJ2-3	TGTGCCAGCAGCTTACAGCGGGAGGCGCAGTATTTT	CASSLQREAQYF